Following are 7 T cell receptor beta chains from one sample sequenced in a study of post-analysis software for immune sequencing data. Every TCR beta cDNA library bore unique molecular identifiers. TCRdb reprocessed the PCR reads via MiXCR and lists one record per CDR3 protein. Altogether under 200,000 distinct CDR3 sequences are present, around 34% being singletons, with the ten largest covering 25% to 35%. This specimen consisted of blood, obtained after autologous hematopoietic stem cell transplantation. These TCRs come from a girl aged 10 to 17 with multiple sclerosis.

The V call is TRBV5-1, the J call TRBJ2-7; D is undetermined. CDR1 and CDR2 from the germline V gene are SGHRS and YFSETQ. The CDR3 has 12 residues. Trimming stripped 2 bases from V and 5 bases from J, with 8 bases between. CDR3 protein: CASSLIVHEQYF. CDR3 DNA: TGCGCCAGCAGCTTAATTGTCCACGAGCAGTACTTC.

This clonotype has only a few counts. This chain connects TRBV20-1 to TRBJ2-7, with 7 bases aligning to TRBD2. V shed 5 bases, J shed 3 bases, and the junction held 7 bases outside the gene matches. CDR3 length equals 13 residues. Germline V gives CDR1 DFQATT, CDR2 SNEGSKA (reference sequence). CDR3 in amino acids: CSALAGRGYEQYF. CDR3 nucleotides: TGCAGTGCTTTAGCGGGCAGAGGCTACGAGCAGTACTTC.

This clonotype showed up just a few times. This rearrangement joins TRBV9 to TRBJ2-7, with TRBD2 identical over 7 bases. V was pared by 3 bases and J by 2 bases, with 14 bases of the junction left unmatched. From germline, CDR1 is SGDLS and CDR2 YYNGEE. The CDR3 runs to 17 residues. The CDR3 spells CASSEGPPTAGTYEQYF. In nucleotides, the CDR3 is TGTGCCAGCAGCGAGGGGCCCCCGACAGCGGGAACCTACGAGCAGTACTTC.

This clonotype showed up just a few times. The chain couples TRBV29-1 to TRBJ2-4; the D gene could be TRBD1 or TRBD2 (6 bases each). With 2 bases removed from V and 5 bases from J, the gap between germline ends came to 10 bases. This CDR3 is 13 amino acids long. Germline assignment: CDR1 SQVTM and CDR2 ANQGSEA. The CDR3 nucleotides read TGCAGCGTTGAATCGGGGGCCGAAAACATTCAGTACTTC. Its protein is CSVESGAENIQYF.

The chain has TRBV27 and TRBJ2-1, with 12 bases fitting TRBD2. Germline values: CDR1 MNHEY, CDR2 SMNVEV (reference sequence). V lost 5 bases and J lost 6; bases outside the gene matches: 5. The CDR3 is 15 amino acids. The CDR3 DNA follows: TGTGCCAGCAGTAAGGGACTAGCGGGTCCCAATGAGCAGTTCTTC. This translates into CASSKGLAGPNEQFF.

This clonotype was recorded many times. The rearrangement joins TRBV29-1 to TRBJ1-2, with D perhaps TRBD1 (5 bases). This CDR3 has 13 amino acids. With 6 bases removed from V and 0 bases from J, the gap between germline ends came to 11 bases. Germline CDR1 reads SQVTM; CDR2 reads ANQGSEA. CDR3 nucleotides: TGCAGCGTGGCTTCGGGGGCTAACTATGGCTACACCTTC. Translation: CSVASGANYGYTF.

The rearrangement joins TRBV4-3 to TRBJ2-7, with D perhaps matching TRBD2 (5 bases). Germline V gene data show CDR1 as LGHNA and CDR2 as YSLEER. V lost 0 bases and J lost 0, with 12 bases in between. CDR3 length equals 16 residues. The CDR3 here is CASSQEMRALSYEQYF. CDR3 in DNA: TGCGCCAGCAGCCAAGAGATGCGGGCCCTCTCCTACGAGCAGTACTTC.